The next 8 T cell receptor beta chains were all read from a single sample in a study of blood T cell repertoires in COVID-19. Libraries were prepared by immunoSEQ multiplex PCR; TCRdb keeps only in-frame clonotypes and omits some of them. The sample holds 150,000 or so clones, 80% to 90% seen once. Sequencing was carried out using peripheral blood. These receptors all stem from a man between 60 and 75 years old with acute or convalescent COVID-19.

For the CDR3, the DNA is TGTGCCACCAGTCAGGGGACAGACTATGGCTACACCTTC. Its protein is CATSQGTDYGYTF. This rearrangement joins TRBV15 to TRBJ1-2, with 7 bases lining up with TRBD1. Germline trimming cut 6 bases from V and 3 bases from J; bases unmatched to any gene: 4. Per the germline V gene, CDR1 is LNHNV and CDR2 is YYDKDF (reference sequence). The CDR3 contains 13 residues. Full variable domain (missing parts from reference TRBV15 and TRBJ1-2): DAMVIQNPRYQVTQFGKPVTLSCSQTLNHNVMYWYQQKSSQAPKLLFHYYDKDFNNEADTPDNFQSRRPNTSFCFLDIRSPGLGDTAMYLCATSQGTDYGYTFGSGTRLTVV.

The genes are TRBV5-4 and TRBJ2-7, with D perhaps TRBD2 (6 bases). Per the germline V gene, CDR1 is SGHNT and CDR2 is YYREEE (reference sequence). This CDR3 is built from 14 residues. Trimming shortened V by 5 bases and J by 3 bases, and 15 bases separated the two germline ends. CDR3 amino acids: CASRPFGGGYEQYF. DNA for the CDR3: TGTGCCAGCAGGCCCTTCGGGGGTGGCTACGAGCAGTACTTC.

This clone was observed a handful of times. The V call is TRBV4-2, the J call TRBJ2-7, with D possibly being TRBD1 (8 bases). The CDR3 has 14 amino acids. Germline-derived CDR1 and CDR2 are LGHNA and YNFKEQ. V shed 6 bases and J shed 6 bases, with 18 bases lying between them. CDR3 nucleotide sequence: TGTGCCAGCAGATTTTCACAGGGGGAGGGCGAGCAGTACTTC. The encoded protein is CASRFSQGEGEQYF.

The chain carries TRBV19 and TRBJ2-5; 7 bases map to TRBD1. The CDR3 spans 13 residues. After removal of 4 bases from V and 7 bases from J, the junction contained 6 bases not matched to a gene. The germline CDR1 and CDR2 sequences are LNHDA and SQIVND (reference sequence). The chain's CDR3 is CASSRDRTGTQYF. CDR3 coding DNA: TGTGCCAGTAGTAGGGACAGAACGGGGACCCAGTACTTC.

The chain couples TRBV19 to TRBJ2-7; 8 positions match TRBD1. Germline V gene sequence: CDR1 LNHDA, CDR2 SQIVND (reference sequence). The CDR3 spans 15 residues. Losses at the gene ends were 8 bases for V and 3 bases for J; bases not matched to a gene: 12. The CDR3 nucleotides read TGTGCCAGTCGTCAGAGGGCAGGGGGCTTCTACGAGCAGTACTTC. This codes for CASRQRAGGFYEQYF.

The chain carries TRBV25-1 and TRBJ2-1; 14 nucleotides agree with TRBD2. CDR3 length: 16 residues. CDR1 is MGHDK and CDR2 is SYGVNS in the germline V gene. Trimming cost V 6 bases and J 2 bases; bases outside gene matches: 3. CDR3 in amino acids: CASSETSGRAYNEQFF. The CDR3 DNA reads as TGTGCCAGCAGCGAGACTAGCGGGAGGGCCTACAATGAGCAGTTCTTC.

The chain joins TRBV6-6 to TRBJ2-2; no clear D. Germline assignment: CDR1 MNHNY and CDR2 SVGAGI (reference sequence). Trimming took off 0 bases at V and 3 bases at J, with 5 bases between the two ends. This CDR3 is 14 amino acids long. DNA for the CDR3: TGTGCCAGCAGTTACTCTCCATACACCGGGGAGCTGTTTTTT. Its protein product is CASSYSPYTGELFF.

CDR3 amino acids: CAWSVLNSPYF. The CDR3 region has the DNA TGTGCCTGGAGTGTACTCAACTCCCCGTACTTC. The V and J genes are TRBV30 and TRBJ2-5, with D uncertain. The CDR3 runs 11 residues. Germline values: CDR1 GTSNPN, CDR2 SVGIG (reference sequence). V shed 0 bases and J shed 13 bases, with 12 bases lying between them.